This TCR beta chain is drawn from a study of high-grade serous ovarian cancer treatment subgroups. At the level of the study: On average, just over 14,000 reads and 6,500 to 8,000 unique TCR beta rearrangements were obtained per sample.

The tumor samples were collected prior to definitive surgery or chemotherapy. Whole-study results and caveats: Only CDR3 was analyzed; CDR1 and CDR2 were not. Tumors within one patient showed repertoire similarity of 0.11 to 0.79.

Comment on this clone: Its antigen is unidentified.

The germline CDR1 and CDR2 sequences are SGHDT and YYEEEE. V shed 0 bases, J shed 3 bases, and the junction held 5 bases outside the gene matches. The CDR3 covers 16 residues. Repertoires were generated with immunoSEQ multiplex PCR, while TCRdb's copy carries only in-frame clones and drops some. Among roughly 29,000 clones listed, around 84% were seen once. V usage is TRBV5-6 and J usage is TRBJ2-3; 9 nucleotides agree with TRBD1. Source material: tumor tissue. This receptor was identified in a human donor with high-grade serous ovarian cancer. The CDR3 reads CASSLGGQGRTDTQYF. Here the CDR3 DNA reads TGTGCCAGCAGCTTGGGGGGACAGGGTAGGACAGATACGCAGTATTTT.